This entry lists 17 T cell receptor beta chains sequenced from one sample in a study of blood T cell repertoires in COVID-19. Libraries were prepared by immunoSEQ multiplex PCR; TCRdb keeps only in-frame clonotypes and omits some of them. The sample lists around 110,000 clones, 84% seen once, with about 14% in the top ten. The sample was peripheral blood. The receptors derive from a woman aged 60-70 years with acute or convalescent COVID-19.

The rearrangement joins TRBV5-1 to TRBJ2-1; 11 bases are a match to TRBD1. The germline V gene encodes CDR1 SGHRS and CDR2 YFSETQ. The CDR3 has 14 residues. With 4 bases clipped from V and 9 bases from J, the junction kept 6 bases outside the gene matches. CDR3 loop: CASSTDRGLREQFF. The CDR3, as DNA: TGCGCCAGCAGCACGGACAGGGGGCTACGTGAGCAGTTCTTC.

The V and J genes are TRBV30 and TRBJ1-1; weak D call: TRBD1 (6 bases). Germline values: CDR1 GTSNPN, CDR2 SVGIG (reference sequence). There are 14 residues in the CDR3. V was cut by 2 bases and J by 4 bases, with 14 bases left in between. CDR3 DNA sequence: TGTGCCTGGAGTACCTCGGGGGGCGGCACTGAAGCTTTCTTT. Amino acid sequence: CAWSTSGGGTEAFF.

The chain links TRBV5-6 to TRBJ2-5; TRBD1 matches at 7 bases. In germline, CDR1 is SGHDT, CDR2 YYEEEE. V trimming: 4 bases; J trimming: 1 base; junction bases outside the gene matches: 19. The CDR3 length is 19 residues. Here the CDR3 DNA reads TGTGCCAGCAGCGAAAGCACCGACAGGGTCGGGCTATCCCAAGAGACCCAGTACTTC. Protein: CASSESTDRVGLSQETQYF.

This chain connects TRBV9 to TRBJ2-7; 11 bases fit TRBD1. Germline V CDR1 and CDR2: SGDLS, YYNGEE. V gave up 1 base and J gave up 2 bases; unmatched junction bases: 2. The CDR3 has 15 amino acids. DNA of the CDR3: TGTGCCAGCAGCGTAACGGGACAGGGGGCCTACGAGCAGTACTTC. Amino acids: CASSVTGQGAYEQYF.

The rearrangement uses TRBV6-5 and TRBJ1-5; D gene unclear. In germline, CDR1 is MNHEY, CDR2 SVGAGI. The CDR3 extends over 14 amino acids. V was clipped by 0 bases and J by 6 bases, with 9 bases between them. The CDR3 DNA reads TGTGCCAGCAGTTACTCAGAAGTCGGTCAGCCCCAGCATTTT. Its protein is CASSYSEVGQPQHF.

The chain has TRBV3-1 (or the pseudogene TRBV3-2) and TRBJ2-3; D unclear. CDR1 is LGHDT, CDR2 YNNKEL, per germline (reference sequence). V was trimmed by 2 bases and J by 6 bases, leaving 12 bases between them. The CDR3 has 14 amino acids. The CDR3: CASSQTRHRDTQYF. CDR3 bases: TGTGCCAGCAGCCAAACCCGACACCGGGATACGCAGTATTTT.

This CDR3 reads CASRPDRAKETQYF. The CDR3 nucleotides read TGTGCCAGCAGACCGGACAGGGCCAAAGAGACCCAGTACTTC. This sequence joins TRBV3-1 (or the pseudogene TRBV3-2) and TRBJ2-5; TRBD1 aligns across 8 bases. The germline gives CDR1 LGHDT, CDR2 YNNKEL (reference sequence). With 6 bases clipped from V and 3 bases from J, the junction kept 6 bases outside the gene matches. The CDR3 is 14 amino acids.

V is TRBV14 and J is TRBJ1-1; no clear D gene. The CDR3 is 14 amino acids. The germline gives CDR1 SGHDN, CDR2 FVKESK. Trimming cost V 4 bases and J 6 bases, with 15 bases left between them. CDR3 amino acids: CASSRFAGIAEAFF. For the CDR3, the DNA is TGTGCCAGCAGCCGATTCGCGGGAATTGCTGAAGCTTTCTTT.

The CDR3 spells CATSGFGTDTQYF. CDR3 bases: TGTGCCACCAGTGGGTTCGGGACAGATACGCAGTATTTT. V usage is TRBV24-1 and J usage is TRBJ2-3; D is undetermined. V lost 5 bases and J lost 3, with 8 bases in between. The CDR3 extends over 13 amino acids. The V gene's germline CDR1 is KGHDR and CDR2 SFDVKD.

The rearrangement links TRBV6-5 to TRBJ1-2; TRBD1 agrees at 8 bases. CDR1 and CDR2 (germline): MNHEY, SVGAGI. The CDR3 has 15 amino acids. The J segment lost 8 bases and the V segment lost 2 bases, leaving 10 bases of the junction unmatched. CDR3 sequence (DNA): TGTGCCAGCAGTTACCAGGGGGCGGAGCTGGAGGGCTACACCTTC. The encoded protein is CASSYQGAELEGYTF.

This clone was counted a single time. The V call is TRBV7-2, the J call TRBJ2-3, with D hard to call. V lost 1 base and J lost 2, with 7 bases in between. The V gene's germline CDR1 is SGHTA and CDR2 FQGNSA. This CDR3 is 14 amino acids long. The DNA for the CDR3 is TGTGCCAGCAGCTTAGACGGTAACACAGATACGCAGTATTTT. It is translated as CASSLDGNTDTQYF.

The CDR3 here is CASRIAGDQETQYF. The CDR3 bases are TGTGCCAGCAGGATAGCGGGGGACCAAGAGACCCAGTACTTC. The chain joins TRBV7-2 to TRBJ2-5, with TRBD2 matching over 9 bases. V gave up 6 bases and J gave up 0 bases; unmatched junction bases: 2. The CDR3 loop spans 14 amino acids. Per germline, CDR1 SGHTA and CDR2 FQGNSA. Using reference TRBV7-2 and TRBJ2-5 for the parts outside the CDR3, the full variable domain is GAGVSQSPSNKVTEKGKDVELRCDPISGHTALYWYRQSLGQGLEFLIYFQGNSAPDKSGLPSDRFSAERTGGSVSTLTIQRTQQEDSAVYLCASRIAGDQETQYFGPGTRLLVL.

The V gene is TRBV28, the J gene TRBJ2-2, with 11 bases aligning to TRBD2. V shed 7 bases, J shed 1 base, and the junction held 2 bases outside the gene matches. The CDR3 sequence is 15 residues long. Germline CDR1 and CDR2: MDHEN and SYDVKM. The CDR3 region is CASKGTSGNTGELFF. CDR3 DNA sequence: TGTGCCAGCAAAGGGACTAGCGGGAACACCGGGGAGCTGTTTTTT.

This rearrangement joins TRBV10-3 to TRBJ1-1; tentatively, D is TRBD1 (6 bases). CDR3 size: 14 residues. Trimming stripped 5 bases from V and 2 bases from J, with 12 bases between. Germline V gene sequence: CDR1 ENHRY, CDR2 SYGVKD. CDR3 loop: CAISIQGSNTEAFF. The DNA for the CDR3 is TGTGCCATCAGTATACAGGGTAGCAACACTGAAGCTTTCTTT.

The CDR3 DNA sequence: TGTGCCAGCAGTCCCTTGCTAGCGGGGGGGTTAGATACGCAGTATTTT. This codes for CASSPLLAGGLDTQYF. The chain uses TRBV2 and TRBJ2-3, with 12 bases identical to TRBD2. Germline assignment: CDR1 SNHLY and CDR2 FYNNEI. V trimming: 5 bases; J trimming: 5 bases; junction bases outside the gene matches: 8. The CDR3 sequence is 16 residues long.

The chain couples TRBV28 to TRBJ2-7; no clear D gene. CDR3 length: 15 residues. Germline V gene data show CDR1 as MDHEN and CDR2 as SYDVKM. V was trimmed by 2 bases and J by 0 bases, leaving 11 bases between them. DNA of the CDR3: TGTGCCAGCAGTTTAAATTCCCTGGCCTCCTACGAGCAGTACTTC. Protein sequence: CASSLNSLASYEQYF.

This clone has only a few counts. This chain joins TRBV27 and TRBJ2-7; no definite D call. CDR1 is MNHEY, CDR2 SMNVEV, per germline (reference sequence). This CDR3 has 14 amino acids. V dropped 4 bases and J dropped 3 bases, with 13 bases sitting between them. CDR3: CASSSRVPLYEQYF. DNA of the CDR3: TGTGCCAGCAGTTCCCGGGTCCCTCTCTACGAGCAGTACTTC.